This entry describes one T cell receptor beta chain. Some clones are missing from TCRdb's copy, which holds only in-frame ones; the method was immunoSEQ multiplex PCR. The table has about 150,000 clones, more than 80% seen once. The sample belongs to a study of blood T cell repertoires in COVID-19. Germline values: CDR1 MGHDK, CDR2 SYGVNS. Trimming removed 4 bases at V and 1 base at J, with 5 bases between. This CDR3 spans 12 amino acids. The sequence derives from a man between 60 and 75 years old with acute or convalescent COVID-19. The chain couples TRBV25-1 to TRBJ2-7; D uncertain. The sequencing input was peripheral blood. The CDR3 DNA sequence: TGTGCCAGCAGTGTCAGGTCCTACGAGCAGTACTTC. As protein: CASSVRSYEQYF.